These 16 T cell receptor beta chains share one sample of origin, sequenced in a study of cytotoxic CD8 clonotypes in ibrutinib-treated CLL. Produced via immunoSEQ multiplex PCR; TCRdb's table is partial and in-frame only. The sample carries roughly 250,000 clones, around 70% recorded once. Source: PBMCs, taken after 24 months of ibrutinib treatment. These TCRs come from a human donor with chronic lymphocytic leukemia.

This clone was seen repeatedly, ten times or more. The CDR3 reads CAVTSSYEQYF. The DNA of the CDR3 is TGTGCCGTAACCAGCTCCTACGAGCAGTACTTC. The J gene is TRBJ2-7, the V gene TRBV2; D is unresolved. Germline V lookup: CDR1 SNHLY, CDR2 FYNNEI. Trimming took off 11 bases at V and 0 bases at J, with 8 bases between the two ends. The CDR3 contains 11 residues.

The chain has TRBV10-3 and TRBJ2-7, with D tentatively TRBD2 (5 bases). Trimming pared 8 bases from V and 0 bases from J, leaving 11 bases between. CDR3 length: 13 residues. Per the germline V gene, CDR1 is ENHRY and CDR2 is SYGVKD. CDR3 in DNA: TGTGCCATCTTTCGGGAAAGCTCCTACGAGCAGTACTTC. This sequence encodes CAIFRESSYEQYF.

This clone was seen once. V gene TRBV28 combines with J gene TRBJ2-2, with 10 bases lining up with TRBD2. The CDR3 is made up of 17 amino acids. Germline V gene data show CDR1 as MDHEN and CDR2 as SYDVKM. V trimming: 1 base; J trimming: 5 bases; junction bases outside the gene matches: 7. The CDR3 spells CASSLSVPSGSTGELFF. DNA of the CDR3: TGTGCCAGCAGTTTATCCGTACCTAGCGGGAGTACCGGGGAGCTGTTTTTT.

The chain carries TRBV5-1 and TRBJ2-5; D remains unclear. Trimming removed 2 bases from V and 1 base from J, with 9 bases in between. CDR3 length: 14 residues. CDR1 SGHRS and CDR2 YFSETQ come from the germline V gene. CDR3: CASSLQQTQETQYF. Here the CDR3 DNA reads TGCGCCAGCAGCTTACAGCAGACCCAAGAGACCCAGTACTTC.

The chain recombines TRBV11-3 with TRBJ2-3, with 15 nucleotides matching TRBD2. Germline CDR1 is SGHNT and CDR2 is YENEEA. This CDR3 is built from 17 residues. After removal of 4 bases from V and 2 bases from J, the junction contained 4 bases not matched to a gene. The CDR3 sequence: CASSSGLAGGHTDTQYF. The CDR3 nucleotides are TGTGCCAGCAGCTCGGGACTAGCGGGAGGTCACACAGATACGCAGTATTTT.

This sequence joins TRBV30 and TRBJ2-3; 10 nucleotides align to TRBD2. The V gene's germline CDR1 is GTSNPN and CDR2 SVGIG (reference sequence). The trim removed 1 base at V and 6 bases at J, leaving 7 bases unmatched. CDR3 length: 15 amino acids. The CDR3 loop reads CAWSALLAGLDTQYF. In nucleotides, the CDR3 is TGTGCCTGGAGTGCGTTACTAGCGGGACTGGATACGCAGTATTTT.

The V call is TRBV4-1, the J call TRBJ2-7, with 10 bases fitting TRBD1. The CDR3 contains 15 residues. V lost 1 base to trimming and J lost 8 bases; unmatched junction nucleotides: 8. Germline loops: CDR1 MGHRA, CDR2 YSYEKL. This chain's CDR3 is CASSQGEGQGTQQYF. CDR3 nucleotide sequence: TGCGCCAGCAGCCAAGGCGAGGGACAGGGGACACAGCAGTACTTC.

This clone has only a few counts. V usage is TRBV5-8 and J usage is TRBJ2-7; D gene ambiguous. V lost 0 bases and J 3 bases, leaving 7 bases between the germline ends. The CDR3 is made up of 13 amino acids. The germline V gene encodes CDR1 SGHTS and CDR2 YDEGEE. The CDR3 DNA sequence: TGTGCCAGCAGCTTGGGGTCCAACTACGAGCAGTACTTC. Its protein product is CASSLGSNYEQYF.

V usage is TRBV7-3 and J usage is TRBJ2-7; maybe TRBD2 (5 bases). This CDR3 has 15 amino acids. The V end lost 2 bases, the J end lost 2 bases, and 13 bases lay between the germline ends. CDR1 and CDR2 (germline): SGHTA, FQGTGA. The CDR3 loop is CASSLGPAETYEQYF. The CDR3, as DNA: TGTGCCAGCAGCTTAGGTCCAGCGGAGACCTACGAGCAGTACTTC. The full variable domain, in which reference TRBV7-3 and TRBJ2-7 provide the parts outside the CDR3, is GAGVSQTPSNKVTEKGKYVELRCDPISGHTALYWYRQSLGQGPEFLIYFQGTGAADDSGLPNDRFFAVRPEGSVSTLKIQRTERGDSAVYLCASSLGPAETYEQYFGPGTRLTVT.

This clone was counted once. The junction departs from the called germline gene at one end, perhaps through a read error. V is TRBV7-7 and J is TRBJ2-7, with D perhaps matching TRBD1 (6 bases). CDR1 is SSHAT, CDR2 FNYEAQ, per germline (reference sequence). This CDR3 contains 13 residues. CDR3 sequence reads: CASSRDISYEQYF. Written as DNA, the CDR3 is TGTGCTAGCAGCCGGGACATCTCCTACGAGCAGTACTTC.

This chain links TRBV18 with TRBJ2-1; a possible D gene is TRBD1 (6 bases). The CDR3 covers 16 residues. V was pared by 6 bases and J by 2 bases, with 17 bases between. Per the germline V gene, CDR1 is KGHSH and CDR2 is LQKENI. This CDR3 reads CASSLLGTQTYNEQFF. CDR3 coding DNA: TGTGCCAGCTCCCTTCTCGGGACACAAACCTACAATGAGCAGTTCTTC.

This chain uses TRBV7-9 with TRBJ2-3, with TRBD2 identical over 11 bases. Germline V gene sequence: CDR1 SEHNR, CDR2 FQNEAQ (reference sequence). The CDR3 is made up of 17 amino acids. V was pared by 3 bases and J by 4 bases, with 9 bases of the junction left unmatched. As DNA, the CDR3 is TGTGCCAGCAGCTTTGGGATAGCGGGAGGGACCTCAGATACGCAGTATTTT. It is translated as CASSFGIAGGTSDTQYF.

V gene TRBV6-6 combines with J gene TRBJ2-7; TRBD2 aligns across 12 bases. Germline V lookup: CDR1 MNHNY, CDR2 SVGAGI (reference sequence). CDR3 length equals 15 residues. V was clipped by 6 bases and J by 2 bases; unmatched bases: 5. The DNA for the CDR3 is TGTGCCAGCAGCCGACTAGCGGGAGCCGCCTACGAGCAGTACTTC. It translates to CASSRLAGAAYEQYF.

The chain has TRBV2 and TRBJ2-4; D assignment may be TRBD1 or TRBD2 (6 bases each). Trimming pared 4 bases from V and 0 bases from J, leaving 16 bases between. Germline CDR1 SNHLY, CDR2 FYNNEI. The CDR3 length is 17 residues. The CDR3 spells CASSVPGDILAKNIQYF. CDR3 nucleotide sequence: TGTGCCAGCAGTGTTCCGGGGGACATCCTAGCCAAAAACATTCAGTACTTC. The complete variable domain, with remaining parts taken from reference TRBV2 and TRBJ2-4, reads EPEVTQTPSHQVTQMGQEVILRCVPISNHLYFYWYRQILGQKVEFLVSFYNNEISEKSEIFDDQFSVERPDGSNFTLKIRSTKLEDSAMYFCASSVPGDILAKNIQYFGAGTRLSVL.

The V gene is TRBV27, the J gene TRBJ2-3, with 7 bases identical to TRBD2. Germline V gives CDR1 MNHEY, CDR2 SMNVEV (reference sequence). This CDR3 has 16 residues. The J segment lost 1 base and the V segment lost 5 bases, leaving 9 bases of the junction unmatched. CDR3 sequence reads: CASSRFIREGTDTQYF. Here the CDR3 DNA reads TGTGCCAGCAGTCGATTCATACGGGAGGGCACAGATACGCAGTATTTT.

The chain recombines TRBV27 with TRBJ2-3; D may be TRBD1 (6 bases). The CDR3 totals 15 residues. Trimming removed 6 bases from V and 1 base from J, with 14 bases in between. Germline CDR1 reads MNHEY; CDR2 reads SMNVEV (reference sequence). CDR3 in DNA: TGTGCCAGCAGACACTACAGGGACCGCACAGATACGCAGTATTTT. Protein product: CASRHYRDRTDTQYF.